These 7 T cell receptor beta chains originate from one sample sequenced in a study of cytomegalovirus exposure and HLA in healthy donors. PCR involved 60 Vbeta and 13 Jbeta primers. The method was immunoSEQ multiplex PCR; TCRdb's version includes in-frame clones alone and lacks a portion of them. The table records 120,000 or so clones, approximately 65% of them present only once. The sample was PBMCs. The receptors here all came from a man aged 18 to 30 in good health and CMV-seronegative.

J is TRBJ1-5 and V is TRBV19; possible D gene TRBD1, 5 bases. CDR1 is LNHDA, CDR2 SQIVND, per germline (reference sequence). Trimming stripped 4 bases from V and 4 bases from J, with 11 bases between. This CDR3 is 14 amino acids long. CDR3 sequence reads: CASSTQGGNQPQHF. The CDR3 bases are TGTGCCAGTAGTACCCAGGGAGGGAATCAGCCCCAGCATTTT. Drawing the rest from reference TRBV19 and TRBJ1-5, the complete variable domain is DGGITQSPKYLFRKEGQNVTLSCEQNLNHDAMYWYRQDPGQGLRLIYYSQIVNDFQKGDIAEGYSVSREKKESFPLTVTSAQKNPTAFYLCASSTQGGNQPQHFGDGTRLSIL.

This clone was seen once. The V and J genes are TRBV27 and TRBJ2-2; no reliable D call. The V and J ends lost 2 bases and 9 bases respectively, with 10 bases between them. The CDR3 is made up of 13 amino acids. Germline loops: CDR1 MNHEY, CDR2 SMNVEV (reference sequence). The CDR3 bases are TGTGCCAGCAGTTTACATCCGGTCCGGGAGCTGTTTTTT. Translated, it gives CASSLHPVRELFF.

This clone has only a few counts. The chain links TRBV27 to TRBJ1-5; weak D call: TRBD1 (6 bases). The CDR3 extends over 17 amino acids. V lost 5 bases, J lost 2 bases, and 19 bases lay in between. Germline V gene data show CDR1 as MNHEY and CDR2 as SMNVEV (reference sequence). CDR3 sequence (DNA): TGTGCCAGCAGTCCTAGGGGGGGGAACAGGGGCAATCAGCCCCAGCATTTT. It translates to CASSPRGGNRGNQPQHF.

V gene TRBV7-9 combines with J gene TRBJ1-5; 7 bases fit TRBD1. The CDR3 totals 14 residues. Per germline, CDR1 SEHNR and CDR2 FQNEAQ (reference sequence). Trimming cost V 5 bases and J 2 bases; bases outside gene matches: 3. The CDR3, as DNA: TGTGCCAGCAGCCTAGACAGGGGCAATCAGCCCCAGCATTTT. Its protein product is CASSLDRGNQPQHF.

This chain joins TRBV27 and TRBJ2-7; 9 bases align to TRBD2. This CDR3 contains 15 residues. Per germline, CDR1 MNHEY and CDR2 SMNVEV (reference sequence). Trimming took 11 bases from V and 1 from J; bases not matched to a gene: 12. As DNA, the CDR3 is TGTGCCTCCGGGTCGAGGCGGGAGGGTTCCTACGAGCAGTACTTC. This encodes CASGSRREGSYEQYF.

This clone was found a few times. The rearrangement joins TRBV7-6 to TRBJ2-1; TRBD1 matches 12 bases. Germline V gives CDR1 SGHVS, CDR2 FNYEAQ. With V trimmed by 6 bases and J by 7 bases, 4 bases remained unmatched. The CDR3 is made up of 14 amino acids. CDR3 residues: CASSRDRGRNEQFF. The CDR3 DNA reads as TGTGCCAGCAGTAGGGACAGGGGGCGGAATGAGCAGTTCTTC.

V is TRBV10-2 and J is TRBJ2-7; 7 positions match TRBD2. The CDR3 consists of 13 residues. Germline V gene sequence: CDR1 WSHSY, CDR2 SAAADI. V shed 5 bases and J 3 bases; nucleotides not matched to a gene: 4. CDR3 sequence reads: CASSLADNYEQYF. For the CDR3, the DNA is TGCGCCAGCAGTCTAGCGGATAACTACGAGCAGTACTTC.